The 11 T cell receptor beta chains reported below all come from one sample, sequenced in a study of blood T cells in healthy people across ages. A sample-barcoded 5' primer and a J-beta primer mix were used in a second PCR of about 7 to 12 cycles. TCRdb independently ran MiXCR on the 5' RACE reads; one entry per CDR3 protein. The table shows about 970,000 distinct CDR3 sequences, with 51% occurring only once. Sequencing was performed on blood. Receptors originate from a woman between 55 and 75 years old in good health.

This chain connects TRBV5-1 to TRBJ2-5; unclear D gene. The CDR3 consists of 13 residues. Germline V gene data show CDR1 as SGHRS and CDR2 as YFSETQ. V was pared by 6 bases and J by 5 bases, with 14 bases between. For the CDR3, the DNA is TGCGCCAGCAAGAGGACCACCCAGGAGACCCAGTACTTC. Translation gives CASKRTTQETQYF.

A word on this clonotype: A read error is possible here, since a much larger clone lies one base away. V gene TRBV12-3 or TRBV12-4 combines with J gene TRBJ2-7, with 8 bases that match TRBD1. After removal of 5 bases from V and 1 base from J, the junction contained 13 bases not matched to a gene. The CDR3 runs to 17 residues. CDR3 DNA: TGTGCCAGCAGTGTAACACCTGTGACAGGGGCGTCCTACGAGCAGTACTTC. This encodes CASSVTPVTGASYEQYF.

The genes are TRBV7-2 and TRBJ2-1, with 9 nucleotides matching TRBD1. Germline CDR1 is SGHTA and CDR2 is FQGNSA. The V and J ends lost 2 bases and 10 bases, in that order; junction bases with no gene match: 9. The CDR3 totals 15 residues. As DNA, the CDR3 is TGTGCCAGCAGCTTATTTGGACAGGGGTACGACGAGCAGTTCTTC. This translates into CASSLFGQGYDEQFF. The complete variable domain, with remaining parts taken from reference TRBV7-2 and TRBJ2-1, reads GAGVSQSPSNKVTEKGKDVELRCDPISGHTALYWYRQSLGQGLEFLIYFQGNSAPDKSGLPSDRFSAERTGGSVSTLTIQRTQQEDSAVYLCASSLFGQGYDEQFFGPGTRLTVL.

The chain carries TRBV29-1 and TRBJ1-5, with D uncertain. CDR1 is SQVTM and CDR2 is ANQGSEA in the germline V gene. Trimming stripped 4 bases from V and 3 bases from J, with 7 bases between. The CDR3 is 12 residues long. CDR3 coding DNA: TGCAGCGTTGGGCAGTACAATCAGCCCCAGCATTTT. Amino acid sequence: CSVGQYNQPQHF.

This clonotype has just a few counts. V and J are TRBV25-1 and TRBJ1-4; no definite D call. Germline loops: CDR1 MGHDK, CDR2 SYGVNS. The CDR3 has 17 amino acids. Trimming stripped 1 base from V and 2 bases from J, with 14 bases between. In DNA, the CDR3 is TGTGCCAGCAGTGAATCGTTCGGACGGGTGACTAATGAAAAACTGTTTTTT. It codes for CASSESFGRVTNEKLFF.

V is TRBV20-1 and J is TRBJ2-7; 8 bases are shared with TRBD2. Germline CDR1 DFQATT, CDR2 SNEGSKA (reference sequence). V lost 0 bases and J lost 4; bases outside the gene matches: 2. There are 13 residues in the CDR3. The CDR3, as DNA: TGCAGTGCTAGAGATCGCGGGAGGTACGAGCAGTACTTC. It encodes CSARDRGRYEQYF.

This chain links TRBV20-1 with TRBJ2-5; TRBD2 aligns across 10 bases. Trimming cost V 3 bases and J 4 bases; bases outside gene matches: 8. Germline CDR1 DFQATT, CDR2 SNEGSKA (reference sequence). The CDR3 spans 15 residues. The CDR3 here is CSARSLAGVGETQYF. For the CDR3, the DNA is TGCAGTGCTAGGAGTCTAGCGGGAGTCGGAGAGACCCAGTACTTC.

Comments on this clonotype: The junction departs from the called germline gene at one end, perhaps through a read error. The chain employs TRBV27 and TRBJ2-5; 8 bases are shared with TRBD2. The end of the DNA is better explained by TRBJ2-7, so the J call may be wrong. Germline loops: CDR1 MNHEY, CDR2 SMNVEV (reference sequence). This CDR3 has 15 residues. The CDR3 DNA is TGTGACAGCTGTGCTCTAGCGGGTTCGTCCTACGAGCAGTACTTC. Encoded protein: CDSCALAGSSYEQYF.

This clonotype was counted between two and nine times. The chain couples TRBV30 to TRBJ2-7; the D is unclear. Germline V gene lookup returns CDR1 GTSNPN and CDR2 SVGIG (reference sequence). The V and J ends lost 4 bases and 7 bases respectively, with 11 bases between them. CDR3 size: 11 residues. For the CDR3, the DNA is TGTGCCTGGATTTTGTACAATGAGCAGTACTTC. It encodes CAWILYNEQYF. Full variable domain (outside the CDR3, taken from reference TRBV30 and TRBJ2-7): SQTIHQWPATLVQPVGSPLSLECTVEGTSNPNLYWYRQAAGRGLQLLFYSVGIGQISSEVPQNLSASRPQDRQFILSSKKLLLSDSGFYLCAWILYNEQYFGPGTRLTVT.

The genes are TRBV12-3 or TRBV12-4 and TRBJ2-5; 8 bases align to TRBD2. The CDR3 has 17 residues. The junction had 26 bases not matched to a gene; V was cut back by 7 bases and J by 13 bases. CDR3 in DNA: TGTGCCAGCACACCGGGACTAGTCTCATATTTCGGGGACCGGTTGTACTTC. Residues: CASTPGLVSYFGDRLYF.

The rearrangement uses TRBV28 and TRBJ2-4; perhaps TRBD1 as D (6 bases). The tail of the sequence fits TRBJ2-7 better, so the J call may be wrong. The CDR3 length is 12 residues. Germline V gene data show CDR1 as MDHEN and CDR2 as SYDVKM. As DNA, the CDR3 is TGTGCCAGCAGGCACAGGGCCCACGAGCAGTACTTC. It yields the protein CASRHRAHEQYF.